This record looks at one TCR beta chain sequence and its context. It has no known antigen specificity. There are no base qualities to consult, and no much larger clone falls within one base. This entry is derived from a study of PD-L1 blockade in urothelial cancer (dated by TCRdb to about 2017). Some background on the complete study: Every patient began therapy at some point between 2013 and 2015 and was given atezolizumab 1,200 mg intravenously every 3 weeks. About 85% of the roughly 29 patients were males with bladder-origin urothelial cancer, and about 65% of the roughly 29 reported a prior smoking history. Patients had an ECOG performance status of 0 or 1 and had received between 0 and 3 prior chemotherapy regimens. Blood samples were analyzed 3 weeks after the start of treatment (second dose) and 6 weeks after the start of treatment. A median of about 150,000 T cells and 83,000 or so unique TCRs was obtained from blood samples, and a median clonality of about 0.08 was observed. Somatic, immune and clinical correlates of response to PD-L1 blockade with atezolizumab in urothelial cancer were the focus of an exploratory multi-omic analysis. Pretreatment tumor samples, along with matched peripheral blood collected serially before and after atezolizumab treatment, underwent TCR sequencing. Durable clinical benefit meant progression-free survival longer than 6 months, and TCR features were also tested against progression-free and overall survival. Whole exome sequencing and RNA sequencing of pretreatment tumors were performed alongside TCR sequencing in the same patients. Durable clinical benefit was achieved by nine patients and was not achieved by 20 patients. Pretreatment blood TCR-seq was available for 30 or so patients, at least one posttreatment blood collection was obtained for 25 or so patients, and tumor TCR-seq was available for 25 or so patients.

The study at large found these results: Because of the small sample size (n ≈ 27) and the many exploratory analyses performed, the results are intended to be regarded as hypothesis-generating. Among patients with durable benefit, tumor-associated TCR clones showed greater expansion in peripheral blood 3 weeks after treatment started (n of about 20, p = 0.022). Improved progression-free and overall survival was associated with having pretreatment peripheral blood TCR clonality below the median.

Synthetic TCR analog templates were spiked into each PCR so that absolute template abundance could be estimated from read counts. The immunoSEQ assay used bias-controlled V and J gene primers to amplify TCRbeta CDR3 regions from genomic DNA. Sequencing of rearranged TCRbeta segments was performed at approximately 20X coverage. The paper's processing steps were these. Sequencing errors were corrected by clustering and CDR3s were annotated against IMGT to assign V, D and J genes. Only productive TCRbeta rearrangements were used in downstream analyses, excluding out-of-frame or stop-codon sequences. To compute clonality, Shannon entropy was normalized by the log of the number of unique productive sequences and then subtracted from one. Clones differing between time points or between blood and tumor were identified using Fisher's exact test with Benjamini-Hochberg correction, with an adjusted p below 0.01 applied as the threshold. Held by TCRdb, this immuneACCESS table contains in-frame sequences only and omits some clones. Under half of the omission traces to an unresolved V gene where checked; the cause of the rest is unknown. The V and J calls and clone size were taken over from that table, and D and trimming were inferred from the DNA. For this sample there are around 30,000 clones; around 75% appear just once. The top ten clones comprise 2% to 2.5% of the sample.

The cohort comprised 25 to 35 patients with locally advanced or metastatic urothelial carcinoma treated at Memorial Sloan Kettering on a trial protocol. Peripheral blood mononuclear cells were collected from each patient pretreatment and during treatment, giving between 1 and 8 total time points per patient. The Qiagen DNeasy Blood extraction kit was used to purify genomic DNA from total PBMCs and tumor samples. PBMCs were collected pretreatment and during treatment and were isolated and stored as previously described. This specimen consisted of PBMCs, obtained around atezolizumab (anti-PD-L1) treatment. The clonotype was recovered from a man aged 50-60 years with urothelial cancer.

At the DNA level, the sequence is TGTGCCAGCACCCGAACACAGGGGGTGTTCTACGAGCAGTACTTC. Translated, this is CASTRTQGVFYEQYF. The receptor chain draws on TRBV21-1 and TRBJ2-7; TRBD1 was called by the table and not checked on the DNA. TRBV21-1 is assigned pseudogene status. The CDR3 contains 15 residues, cysteine and phenylalanine counted. The only DNA kept is the CDR3, 45 bases in frame from the first base.